This TCR beta chain was sequenced for a study of technical replicates of blood from a few donors listed by TCRdb under 2017. CDR3 length: 13 amino acids, cysteine to phenylalanine. Only CDR3 DNA is held: 39 bases, read in frame from base 1. Looking up the germline V gene yields CDR1 SQVTM and CDR2 ANQGSEA. V drops 5 bases and J drops 5 bases, leaving 13 bases in between. This clone was seen just once. The target of this receptor is not known. No per-base quality is available; no much larger clone lies one base away. Library creation used the immunoSEQ multiplex PCR assay. TCRdb's version of the immuneACCESS table is confined to in-frame rearrangements and falls short of the full clone set. An unresolved V gene accounts for under half of the shortfall where checked; the remainder is of unknown origin. The sample yields tens of thousands of clones; around nine tenths were counted once. The ten largest make up roughly 5.1% of the sample.

This receptor was taken from a human donor in good health. Some clones in this sample may be carry-over from other donors' samples. Sequenced material: PBMCs. The receptor chain draws on TRBV29-1 and TRBJ1-5; the best D guess is TRBD1, with 6 bases matching. The nucleotide sequence reads as follows: TGCAGCGTTTCCAGGGGTCTCGATCAGCCCCAGCATTTT. The resulting protein is CSVSRGLDQPQHF.